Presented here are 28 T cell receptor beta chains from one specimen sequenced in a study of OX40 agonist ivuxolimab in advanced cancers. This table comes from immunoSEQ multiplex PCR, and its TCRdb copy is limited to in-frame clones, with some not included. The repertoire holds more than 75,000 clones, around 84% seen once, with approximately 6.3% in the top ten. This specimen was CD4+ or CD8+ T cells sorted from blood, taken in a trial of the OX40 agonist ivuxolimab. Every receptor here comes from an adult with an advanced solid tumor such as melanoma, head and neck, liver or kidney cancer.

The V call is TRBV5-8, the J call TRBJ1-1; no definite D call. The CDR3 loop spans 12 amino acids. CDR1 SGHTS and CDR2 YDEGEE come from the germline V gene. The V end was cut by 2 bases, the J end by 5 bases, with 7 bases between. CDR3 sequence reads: CASSFPRTEAFF. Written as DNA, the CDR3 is TGTGCCAGCAGCTTTCCCCGGACTGAAGCTTTCTTT. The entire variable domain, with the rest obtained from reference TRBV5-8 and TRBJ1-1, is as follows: EAGVTQSPTHLIKTRGQQATLRCSPISGHTSVYWYQQALGLGLQFLLWYDEGEERNRGNFPPRFSGRQFPNYSSELNVNALELEDSALYLCASSFPRTEAFFGQGTRLTVV.

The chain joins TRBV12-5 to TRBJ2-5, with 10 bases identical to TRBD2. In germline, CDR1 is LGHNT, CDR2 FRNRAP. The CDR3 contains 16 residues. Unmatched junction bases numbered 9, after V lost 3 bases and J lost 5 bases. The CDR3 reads CASGFQKRGGRETQYF. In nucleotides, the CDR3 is TGTGCTAGTGGTTTCCAAAAGCGGGGGGGCCGGGAGACCCAGTACTTC.

CDR3 amino acids: CASSLGTMGSEKLFF. In DNA form, the CDR3 reads TGTGCCAGCAGCTTAGGGACAATGGGGAGCGAAAAACTGTTTTTT. The rearrangement uses TRBV7-2 and TRBJ1-4, with D perhaps TRBD1 (5 bases). In germline, CDR1 is SGHTA, CDR2 FQGNSA. Trimming cost V 1 base and J 8 bases, with 14 bases left between them. The CDR3 has 15 amino acids.

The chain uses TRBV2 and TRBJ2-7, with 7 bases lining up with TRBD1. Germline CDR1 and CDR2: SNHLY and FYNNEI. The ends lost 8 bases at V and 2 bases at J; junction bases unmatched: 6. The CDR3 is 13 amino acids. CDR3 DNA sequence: TGTGCCAGCGGGGGCCAGGGGGCCTACGAGCAGTACTTC. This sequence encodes CASGGQGAYEQYF.

Here the CDR3 reads CASSPNRGDTQYF. As DNA, the CDR3 is TGTGCCAGTAGTCCCAACAGGGGGGATACGCAGTATTTT. The chain recombines TRBV19 with TRBJ2-3, with 8 bases fitting TRBD1. After removal of 5 bases from V and 6 bases from J, the junction contained 4 bases not matched to a gene. Germline V gives CDR1 LNHDA, CDR2 SQIVND (reference sequence). This CDR3 is 13 amino acids long.

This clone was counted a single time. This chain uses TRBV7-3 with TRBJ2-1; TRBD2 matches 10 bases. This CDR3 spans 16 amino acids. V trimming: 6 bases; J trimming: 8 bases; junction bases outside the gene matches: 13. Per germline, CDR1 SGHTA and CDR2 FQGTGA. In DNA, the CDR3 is TGTGCCAGCAGTACGCCGGGACTAGCGAGGCTCGATGAGCAGTTCTTC. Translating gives CASSTPGLARLDEQFF. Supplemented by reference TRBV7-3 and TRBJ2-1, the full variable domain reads GAGVSQTPSNKVTEKGKYVELRCDPISGHTALYWYRQSLGQGPEFLIYFQGTGAADDSGLPNDRFFAVRPEGSVSTLKIQRTERGDSAVYLCASSTPGLARLDEQFFGPGTRLTVL.

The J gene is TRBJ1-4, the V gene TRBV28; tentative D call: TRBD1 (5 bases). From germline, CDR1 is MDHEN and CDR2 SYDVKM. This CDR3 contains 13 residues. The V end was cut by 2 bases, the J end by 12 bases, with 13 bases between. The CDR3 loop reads CASSLQTRGELFF. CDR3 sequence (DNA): TGTGCCAGCAGTTTACAAACGCGGGGGGAACTGTTTTTT. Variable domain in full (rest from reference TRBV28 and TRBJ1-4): DVKVTQSSRYLVKRTGEKVFLECVQDMDHENMFWYRQDPGLGLRLIYFSYDVKMKEKGDIPEGYSVSREKKERFSLILESASTNQTSMYLCASSLQTRGELFFGSGTQLSVL.

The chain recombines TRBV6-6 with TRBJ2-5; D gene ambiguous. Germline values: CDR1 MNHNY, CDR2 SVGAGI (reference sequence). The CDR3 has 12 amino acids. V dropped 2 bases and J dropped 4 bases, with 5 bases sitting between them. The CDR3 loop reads CASSYVVETQYF. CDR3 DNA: TGTGCCAGCAGTTACGTCGTAGAGACCCAGTACTTC.

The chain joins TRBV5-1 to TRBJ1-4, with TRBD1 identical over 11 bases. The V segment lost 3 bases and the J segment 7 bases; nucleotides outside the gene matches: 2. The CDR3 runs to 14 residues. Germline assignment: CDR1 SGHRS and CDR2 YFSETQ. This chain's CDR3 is CASSSGTGGEKLFF. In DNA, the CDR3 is TGCGCCAGCAGCTCTGGGACAGGGGGTGAAAAACTGTTTTTT.

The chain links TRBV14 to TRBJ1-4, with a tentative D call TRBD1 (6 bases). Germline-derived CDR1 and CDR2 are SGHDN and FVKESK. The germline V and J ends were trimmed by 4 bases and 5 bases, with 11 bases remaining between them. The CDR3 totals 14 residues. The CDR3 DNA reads TGTGCCAGCAGCCGAGGCAGGGGAAATGAAAAACTGTTTTTT. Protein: CASSRGRGNEKLFF.

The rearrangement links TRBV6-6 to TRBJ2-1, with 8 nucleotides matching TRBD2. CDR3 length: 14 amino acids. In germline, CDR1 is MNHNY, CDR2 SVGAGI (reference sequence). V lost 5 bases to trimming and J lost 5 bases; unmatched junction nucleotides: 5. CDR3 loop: CASSATSENNEQFF. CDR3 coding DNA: TGTGCCAGCAGTGCGACTAGCGAGAACAATGAGCAGTTCTTC.

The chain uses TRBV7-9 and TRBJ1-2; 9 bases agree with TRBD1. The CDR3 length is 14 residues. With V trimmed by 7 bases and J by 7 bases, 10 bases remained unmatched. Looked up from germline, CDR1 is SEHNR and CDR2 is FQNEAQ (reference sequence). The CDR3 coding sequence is TGTGCCAGCACCCTCGGACAGGGGTTATTTGGCTACACCTTC. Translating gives CASTLGQGLFGYTF.

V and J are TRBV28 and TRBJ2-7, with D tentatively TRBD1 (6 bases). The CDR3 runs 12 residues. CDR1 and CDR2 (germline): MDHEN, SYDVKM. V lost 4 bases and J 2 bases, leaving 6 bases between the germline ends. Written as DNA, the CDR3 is TGTGCCAGCAGTTACAGGGCCTACGAGCAGTACTTC. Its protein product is CASSYRAYEQYF.

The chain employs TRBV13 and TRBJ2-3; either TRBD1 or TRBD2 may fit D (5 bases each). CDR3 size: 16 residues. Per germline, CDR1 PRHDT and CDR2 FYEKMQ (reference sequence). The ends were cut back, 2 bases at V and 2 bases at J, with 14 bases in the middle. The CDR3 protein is CASSLQATGLTDTQYF. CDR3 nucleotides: TGTGCCAGCAGCTTACAGGCCACGGGGCTCACAGATACGCAGTATTTT.

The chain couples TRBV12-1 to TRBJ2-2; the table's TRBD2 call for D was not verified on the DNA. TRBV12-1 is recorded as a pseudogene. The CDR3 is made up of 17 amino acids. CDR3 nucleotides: TGTGCCAGCAGCCGAGGGGTAGCGGGATTGGCTTCCGGGGAGCTGTTTTTT. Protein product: CASSRGVAGLASGELFF.

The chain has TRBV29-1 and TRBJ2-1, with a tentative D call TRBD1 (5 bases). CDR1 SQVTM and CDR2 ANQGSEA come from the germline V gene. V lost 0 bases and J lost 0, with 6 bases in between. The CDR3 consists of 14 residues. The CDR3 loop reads CSVEDRVSYNEQFF. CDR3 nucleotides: TGCAGCGTTGAAGACAGGGTCTCCTACAATGAGCAGTTCTTC.

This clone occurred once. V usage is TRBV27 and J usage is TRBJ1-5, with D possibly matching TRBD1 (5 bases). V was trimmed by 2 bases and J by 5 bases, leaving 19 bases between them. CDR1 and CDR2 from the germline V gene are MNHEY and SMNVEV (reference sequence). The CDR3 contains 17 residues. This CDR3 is CASSLHPGKDPDQPQHF. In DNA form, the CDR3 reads TGTGCCAGCAGTTTACACCCAGGGAAGGACCCTGATCAGCCCCAGCATTTT.

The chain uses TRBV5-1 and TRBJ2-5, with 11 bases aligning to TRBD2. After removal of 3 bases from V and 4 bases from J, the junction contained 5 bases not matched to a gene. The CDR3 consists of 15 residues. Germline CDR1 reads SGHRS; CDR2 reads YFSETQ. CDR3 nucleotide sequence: TGCGCCAGCAGCTCGGGCCTAGCGGGAGGAGAGACCCAGTACTTC. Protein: CASSSGLAGGETQYF.

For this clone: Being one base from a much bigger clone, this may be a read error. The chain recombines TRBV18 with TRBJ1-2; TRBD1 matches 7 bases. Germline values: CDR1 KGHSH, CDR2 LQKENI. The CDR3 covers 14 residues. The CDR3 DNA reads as TGTGCCAGCTCACCACCGTCAGGGGGGTATGGCCACACCTTC. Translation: CASSPPSGGYGHTF.

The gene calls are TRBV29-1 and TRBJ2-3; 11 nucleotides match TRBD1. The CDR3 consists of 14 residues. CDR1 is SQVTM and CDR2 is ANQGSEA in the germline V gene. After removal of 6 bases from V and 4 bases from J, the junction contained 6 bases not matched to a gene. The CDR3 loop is CSVGQGASADTQYF. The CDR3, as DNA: TGCAGCGTAGGACAGGGGGCGAGCGCAGATACGCAGTATTTT.

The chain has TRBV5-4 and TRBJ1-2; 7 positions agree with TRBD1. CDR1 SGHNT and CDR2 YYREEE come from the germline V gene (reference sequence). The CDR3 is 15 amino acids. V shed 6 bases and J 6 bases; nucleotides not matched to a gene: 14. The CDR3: CASTKTQGTGDGYTF. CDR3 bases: TGTGCCAGCACTAAGACCCAGGGAACAGGGGATGGCTACACCTTC. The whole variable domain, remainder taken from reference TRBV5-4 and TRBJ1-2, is ETGVTQSPTHLIKTRGQQVTLRCSSQSGHNTVSWYQQALGQGPQFIFQYYREEENGRGNFPPRFSGLQFPNYSSELNVNALELDDSALYLCASTKTQGTGDGYTFGSGTRLTVV.

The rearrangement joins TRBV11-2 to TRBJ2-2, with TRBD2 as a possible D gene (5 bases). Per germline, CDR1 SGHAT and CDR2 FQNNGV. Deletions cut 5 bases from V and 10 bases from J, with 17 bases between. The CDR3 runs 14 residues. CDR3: CASSRKPGSVELFF. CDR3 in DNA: TGTGCCAGCAGCCGCAAGCCGGGATCTGTGGAGCTGTTTTTT. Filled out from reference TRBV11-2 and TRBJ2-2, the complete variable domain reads EAGVAQSPRYKIIEKRQSVAFWCNPISGHATLYWYQQILGQGPKLLIQFQNNGVVDDSQLPKDRFSAERLKGVDSTLKIQPAKLEDSAVYLCASSRKPGSVELFFGEGSRLTVL.

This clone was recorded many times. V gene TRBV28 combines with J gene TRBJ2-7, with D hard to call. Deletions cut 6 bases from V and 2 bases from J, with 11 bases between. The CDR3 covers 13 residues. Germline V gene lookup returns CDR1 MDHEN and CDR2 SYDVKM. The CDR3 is CASRGHGPYEQYV. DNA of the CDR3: TGTGCCAGCAGAGGCCACGGACCCTACGAGCAGTACGTC.

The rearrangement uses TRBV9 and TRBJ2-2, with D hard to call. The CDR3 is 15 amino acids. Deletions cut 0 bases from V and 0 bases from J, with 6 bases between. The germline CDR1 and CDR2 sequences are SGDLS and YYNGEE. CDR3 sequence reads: CASSVGVTNTGELFF. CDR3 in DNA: TGTGCCAGCAGCGTAGGTGTGACGAACACCGGGGAGCTGTTTTTT.

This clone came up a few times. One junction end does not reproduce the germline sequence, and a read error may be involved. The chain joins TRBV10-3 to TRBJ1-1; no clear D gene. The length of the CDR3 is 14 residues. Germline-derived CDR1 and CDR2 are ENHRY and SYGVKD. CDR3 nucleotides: TGTGCCAGCAGTTACTCGAATGCCCACACTGAAGCTTTCTTT. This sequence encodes CASSYSNAHTEAFF.

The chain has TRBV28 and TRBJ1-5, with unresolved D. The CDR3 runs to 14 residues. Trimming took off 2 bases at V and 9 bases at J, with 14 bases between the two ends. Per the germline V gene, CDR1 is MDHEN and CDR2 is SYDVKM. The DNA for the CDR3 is TGTGCCAGCAGTTTAGGGCGGGTTTTGACGCCCCAGCATTTT. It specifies CASSLGRVLTPQHF.

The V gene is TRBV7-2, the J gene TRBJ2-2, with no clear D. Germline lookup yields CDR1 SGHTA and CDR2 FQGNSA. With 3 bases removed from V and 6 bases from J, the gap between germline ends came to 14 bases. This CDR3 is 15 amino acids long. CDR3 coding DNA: TGTGCCAGCAGCTTCTCCAGTGGCCCGGCCGGGGAGCTGTTTTTT. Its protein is CASSFSSGPAGELFF.

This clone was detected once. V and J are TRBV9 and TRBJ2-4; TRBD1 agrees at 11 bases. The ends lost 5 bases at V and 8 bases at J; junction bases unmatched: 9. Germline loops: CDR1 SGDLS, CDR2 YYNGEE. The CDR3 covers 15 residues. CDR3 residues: CASSVQSGQGDIQYF. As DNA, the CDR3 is TGTGCCAGCAGTGTTCAGTCGGGACAGGGGGACATTCAGTACTTC.